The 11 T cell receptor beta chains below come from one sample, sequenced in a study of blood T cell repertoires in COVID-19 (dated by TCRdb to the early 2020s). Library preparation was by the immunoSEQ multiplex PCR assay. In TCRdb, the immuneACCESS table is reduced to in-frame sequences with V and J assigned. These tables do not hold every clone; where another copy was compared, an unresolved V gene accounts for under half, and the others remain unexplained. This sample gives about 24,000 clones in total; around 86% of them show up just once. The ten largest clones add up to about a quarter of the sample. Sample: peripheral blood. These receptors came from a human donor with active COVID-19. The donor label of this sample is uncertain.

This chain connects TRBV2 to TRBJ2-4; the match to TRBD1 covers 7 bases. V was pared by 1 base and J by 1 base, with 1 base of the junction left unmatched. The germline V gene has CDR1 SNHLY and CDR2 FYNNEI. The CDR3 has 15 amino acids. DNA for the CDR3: TGTGCCAGCAGTGAAGAGGGGGCGGCCAAAAACATTCAGTACTTC. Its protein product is CASSEEGAAKNIQYF.

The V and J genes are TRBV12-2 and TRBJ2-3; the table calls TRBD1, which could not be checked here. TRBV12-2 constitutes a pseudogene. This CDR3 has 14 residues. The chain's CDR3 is CASRLDADTDTQYF. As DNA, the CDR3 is TGTGCAAGTCGCTTAGATGCAGACACAGATACGCAGTATTTT.

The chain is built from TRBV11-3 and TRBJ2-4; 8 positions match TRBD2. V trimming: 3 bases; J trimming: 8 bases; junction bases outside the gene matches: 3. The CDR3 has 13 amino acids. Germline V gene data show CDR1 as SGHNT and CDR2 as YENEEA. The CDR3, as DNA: TGTGCCAGCAGCTTGCTACTAGCGGACATTCAGTACTTC. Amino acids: CASSLLLADIQYF. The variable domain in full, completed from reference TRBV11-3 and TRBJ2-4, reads EAGVVQSPRYKIIEKKQPVAFWCNPISGHNTLYWYLQNLGQGPELLIRYENEEAVDDSQLPKDRFSAERLKGVDSTLKIQPAELGDSAVYLCASSLLLADIQYFGAGTRLSVL.

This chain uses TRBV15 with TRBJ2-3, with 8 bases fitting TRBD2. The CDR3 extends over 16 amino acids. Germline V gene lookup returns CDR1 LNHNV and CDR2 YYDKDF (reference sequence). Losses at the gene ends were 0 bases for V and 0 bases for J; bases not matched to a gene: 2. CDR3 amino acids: CATSRDTSGSTDTQYF. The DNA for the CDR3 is TGTGCCACCAGCAGAGACACTAGCGGTAGCACAGATACGCAGTATTTT. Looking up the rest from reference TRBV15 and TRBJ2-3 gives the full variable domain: DAMVIQNPRYQVTQFGKPVTLSCSQTLNHNVMYWYQQKSSQAPKLLFHYYDKDFNNEADTPDNFQSRRPNTSFCFLDIRSPGLGDTAMYLCATSRDTSGSTDTQYFGPGTRLTVL.

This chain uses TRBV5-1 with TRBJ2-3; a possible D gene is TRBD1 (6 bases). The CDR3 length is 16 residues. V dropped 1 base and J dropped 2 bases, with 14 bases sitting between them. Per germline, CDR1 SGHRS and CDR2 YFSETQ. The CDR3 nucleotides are TGCGCCAGCAGCTTGTTTGGCGAGGGGGTCACAGATACGCAGTATTTT. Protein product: CASSLFGEGVTDTQYF.

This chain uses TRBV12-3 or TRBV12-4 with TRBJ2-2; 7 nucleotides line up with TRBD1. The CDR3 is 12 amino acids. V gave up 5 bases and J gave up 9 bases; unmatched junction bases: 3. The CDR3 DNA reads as TGTGCCAGCAGTGACAGGGTACGGGAGCTGTTTTTT. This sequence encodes CASSDRVRELFF.

The CDR3 DNA sequence: TGTGCCAGCAGCGCCCAGGGGGCGGCCGGAAACACCATATATTTT. This codes for CASSAQGAAGNTIYF. V usage is TRBV9 and J usage is TRBJ1-3; TRBD1 agrees at 8 bases. Germline values: CDR1 SGDLS, CDR2 YYNGEE. The junction had 6 bases not matched to a gene; V was cut back by 3 bases and J by 4 bases. This CDR3 is 15 amino acids long.

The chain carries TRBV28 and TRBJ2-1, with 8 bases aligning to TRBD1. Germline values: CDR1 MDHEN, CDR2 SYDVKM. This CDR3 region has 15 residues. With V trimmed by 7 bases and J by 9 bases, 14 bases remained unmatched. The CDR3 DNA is TGTGCCAGCACTCGCCCGACAGGGGATCTTAGTGAGCAGTTCTTC. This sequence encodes CASTRPTGDLSEQFF.

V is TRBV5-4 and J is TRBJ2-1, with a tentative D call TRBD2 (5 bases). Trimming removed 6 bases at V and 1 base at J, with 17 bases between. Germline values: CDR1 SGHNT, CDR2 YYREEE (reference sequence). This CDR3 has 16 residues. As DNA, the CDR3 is TGTGCCAGCACTCCGGACCCACTAGTTTCCTACAATGAGCAGTTCTTC. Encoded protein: CASTPDPLVSYNEQFF.

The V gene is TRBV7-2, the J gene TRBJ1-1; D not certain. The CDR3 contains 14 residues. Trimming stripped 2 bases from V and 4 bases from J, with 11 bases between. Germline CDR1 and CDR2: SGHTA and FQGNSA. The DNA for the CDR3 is TGTGCCAGCAGCTTAATCGGGGTGGGCACTGAAGCTTTCTTT. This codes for CASSLIGVGTEAFF.

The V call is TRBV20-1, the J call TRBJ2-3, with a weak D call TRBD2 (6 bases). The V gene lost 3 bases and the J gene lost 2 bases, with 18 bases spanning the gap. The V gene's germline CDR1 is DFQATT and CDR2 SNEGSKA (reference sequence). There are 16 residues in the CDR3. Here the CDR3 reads CSASEGGSWNTDTQYF. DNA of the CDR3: TGCAGTGCTAGTGAGGGAGGTAGCTGGAACACAGATACGCAGTATTTT.